Below, 24 T cell receptor beta chains from the same sample are listed, as sequenced in a study of T cells in Graves' hyperthyroidism and ophthalmopathy. Amplification of TCR beta CDR3 regions used RNA as the template. HTBI primers were the set used in a first-round RT-PCR of the TCR CDR3. MiXCR, applied by TCRdb to the multiplex PCR reads, yields one record per CDR3 protein. The repertoire holds fewer than 250,000 distinct CDR3 sequences, with roughly 15% as singletons. The source material was blood. These receptors all come from a woman under 30 with Graves' ophthalmopathy.

This clonotype has a handful of counts. This chain connects TRBV10-3 to TRBJ1-5; D might be TRBD1 (6 bases). This CDR3 has 13 residues. In germline, CDR1 is ENHRY, CDR2 SYGVKD. The V and J ends lost 10 bases and 3 bases respectively, with 13 bases between them. The chain's CDR3 is CATGGASNQPQHF. The CDR3 coding sequence is TGTGCCACCGGGGGGGCTTCCAATCAGCCCCAGCATTTT.

This clonotype was recorded at least ten times. The gene calls are TRBV10-3 and TRBJ2-1; 10 bases map to TRBD1. CDR3 length equals 15 residues. The germline CDR1 and CDR2 sequences are ENHRY and SYGVKD. After removal of 4 bases from V and 10 bases from J, the junction contained 10 bases not matched to a gene. The CDR3 DNA reads TGTGCCATCAGTGCGGGACAGGGGACGCACGGGGAGCAGTTCTTC. Translation gives CAISAGQGTHGEQFF.

This clonotype was found once. A much larger clone differs by one base, so this may be a read error. The chain joins TRBV9 to TRBJ1-2; TRBD1 aligns across 10 bases. Germline CDR1 reads SGDLS; CDR2 reads YYNGEE. J was trimmed by 6 bases and V by 2 bases; bases with no gene match: 7. This CDR3 is 15 amino acids long. CDR3 sequence (DNA): TGTGCCAGCAGCGTGACAGGGGGCTACGCCCATGGCTACACCTTC. Residues: CASSVTGGYAHGYTF.

This clonotype was observed a handful of times. The V gene is TRBV6-1, the J gene TRBJ2-7; D perhaps matches TRBD1 (6 bases). The ends were cut back, 10 bases at V and 2 bases at J, with 21 bases in the middle. The germline gives CDR1 MNHNS, CDR2 SASEGT. The length of the CDR3 is 15 residues. Here the CDR3 reads CANRDTDSGTYEQYF. DNA of the CDR3: TGTGCCAACAGGGACACTGATTCAGGGACCTACGAGCAGTACTTC.

The genes are TRBV28 and TRBJ2-1; D tentatively reads TRBD1 or TRBD2 (5 bases each). The V and J ends lost 4 bases and 8 bases respectively, with 15 bases between them. CDR1 is MDHEN and CDR2 is SYDVKM in the germline V gene. CDR3 size: 14 residues. CDR3 DNA sequence: TGTGCCAGCAGTTCGGTGAGGGGTCGGGATGAGCAGTTCTTC. Protein product: CASSSVRGRDEQFF.

This clonotype was recorded many times. The rearrangement uses TRBV20-1 and TRBJ2-7; 7 nucleotides match TRBD2. Germline lookup yields CDR1 DFQATT and CDR2 SNEGSKA (reference sequence). V lost 2 bases, J lost 1 base, and 5 bases stayed unmatched. The CDR3 loop spans 14 amino acids. The CDR3 DNA reads TGCAGTGCTAGACAGCCTAGCGGTTCCTACGAGCAGTACTTC. This translates into CSARQPSGSYEQYF.

Many counts were recorded for this clonotype. This rearrangement joins TRBV2 to TRBJ2-7, with 10 bases identical to TRBD1. Per the germline V gene, CDR1 is SNHLY and CDR2 is FYNNEI. The CDR3 consists of 15 residues. The trim removed 7 bases at V and 2 bases at J, leaving 8 bases unmatched. The DNA of the CDR3 is TGTGCCAGCATCCCGGGACAGGGGACCCCCTACGAGCAGTACTTC. This sequence encodes CASIPGQGTPYEQYF.

In its sample, this clonotype was seen many times. The chain joins TRBV5-4 to TRBJ2-5, with D possibly TRBD1 on 5 matching bases. Trimming took 1 base from V and 5 from J, leaving 9 bases between them. Looked up from germline, CDR1 is SGHNT and CDR2 is YYREEE (reference sequence). CDR3 length equals 13 residues. The CDR3: CASSLPGKETQYF. The CDR3 DNA reads as TGTGCCAGCAGCTTGCCAGGGAAGGAGACCCAGTACTTC.

The chain carries TRBV20-1 and TRBJ2-1; 8 nucleotides line up with TRBD2. The CDR3 loop spans 13 amino acids. CDR1 DFQATT and CDR2 SNEGSKA come from the germline V gene (reference sequence). V lost 4 bases and J lost 4; bases outside the gene matches: 3. The CDR3 reads CSAISGVYNEQFF. In DNA form, the CDR3 reads TGCAGTGCTATTAGCGGGGTATACAATGAGCAGTTCTTC.

The chain joins TRBV7-6 to TRBJ2-3, with 11 bases lining up with TRBD2. This CDR3 contains 16 residues. The V gene end was trimmed by 5 bases and the J gene end by 4 bases; junction bases not matched to a gene: 8. Germline V lookup: CDR1 SGHVS, CDR2 FNYEAQ. Here the CDR3 DNA reads TGTGCCAGCAGCCCCGTAGCGGGGGGGCCACCAGATACGCAGTATTTT. Amino acids: CASSPVAGGPPDTQYF.

This clonotype was observed at least ten times. The genes are TRBV4-2 and TRBJ1-1; the D is unclear. Deletions cut 1 base from V and 2 bases from J, with 8 bases between. There are 14 residues in the CDR3. The germline gives CDR1 LGHNA, CDR2 YNFKEQ. This chain's CDR3 is CASSQVNSNTEAFF. The CDR3 DNA is TGTGCCAGCAGCCAAGTGAACAGTAACACTGAAGCTTTCTTT.

The chain combines TRBV19 with TRBJ2-7; D unclear. Germline V lookup: CDR1 LNHDA, CDR2 SQIVND (reference sequence). Deletions cut 3 bases from V and 0 bases from J, with 12 bases between. The CDR3 has 15 amino acids. Here the CDR3 DNA reads TGTGCCAGTAGTATGGAAATTGCAGACTCCTACGAGCAGTACTTC. This sequence encodes CASSMEIADSYEQYF.

Many counts were recorded for this clonotype. CDR3 sequence: CASSFLRNSPLHF. In nucleotides, the CDR3 is TGTGCCAGCAGTTTTCTAAGGAATTCACCCCTCCACTTT. V and J are TRBV27 and TRBJ1-6, with D hard to call. Germline assignment: CDR1 MNHEY and CDR2 SMNVEV (reference sequence). This CDR3 has 13 residues. Trimming removed 3 bases from V and 7 bases from J, with 7 bases in between.

This clonotype appeared many times. V gene TRBV7-2 combines with J gene TRBJ2-7; unclear D gene. Trimming shortened V by 3 bases and J by 0 bases, and 9 bases separated the two germline ends. Germline V gene sequence: CDR1 SGHTA, CDR2 FQGNSA. This CDR3 contains 14 residues. CDR3 residues: CASSFNKLSYEQYF. CDR3 DNA sequence: TGTGCCAGCAGCTTTAATAAGCTCTCCTACGAGCAGTACTTC.

V gene TRBV6-1 combines with J gene TRBJ1-1; D gene ambiguous. Trimming pared 6 bases from V and 5 bases from J, leaving 16 bases between. Germline loops: CDR1 MNHNS, CDR2 SASEGT. The CDR3 is 14 amino acids. CDR3 loop: CASSLGRSGTEAFF. In DNA form, the CDR3 reads TGTGCCAGCAGCCTCGGCAGAAGTGGGACTGAAGCTTTCTTT.

Many counts were recorded for this clonotype. V gene TRBV28 combines with J gene TRBJ2-7; tentatively, D is TRBD1 (6 bases). There are 15 residues in the CDR3. Germline-derived CDR1 and CDR2 are MDHEN and SYDVKM. Trimming shortened V by 2 bases and J by 1 base, and 12 bases separated the two germline ends. The CDR3: CASSLDAGDSYEQYF. CDR3 sequence (DNA): TGTGCCAGCAGTTTAGATGCAGGGGATTCCTACGAGCAGTACTTC.

This clonotype has a count of ten or more. The chain carries TRBV6-1 and TRBJ2-1, with D possibly being TRBD1 (6 bases). The CDR3 runs to 15 residues. The V gene's germline CDR1 is MNHNS and CDR2 SASEGT. V gave up 5 bases and J gave up 2 bases, with 13 bases separating them. The DNA for the CDR3 is TGTGCCAGCAGTTCAACAGGGTCCCCCTACAATGAGCAGTTCTTC. Amino acid sequence: CASSSTGSPYNEQFF.

This clonotype has ten or more counts. V is TRBV5-6 and J is TRBJ1-1, with no clear D. Trimming cost V 2 bases and J 2 bases, with 10 bases left between them. This CDR3 spans 14 amino acids. CDR1 SGHDT and CDR2 YYEEEE come from the germline V gene. The CDR3 DNA sequence: TGTGCCAGCAGCTTAGGGTTCGGAAACACTGAAGCTTTCTTT. This encodes CASSLGFGNTEAFF.

Ten or more counts support this clonotype. The chain employs TRBV11-2 and TRBJ2-2; the D gene is possibly TRBD2 (5 bases). Germline-derived CDR1 and CDR2 are SGHAT and FQNNGV. V was cut by 1 base and J by 7 bases, with 7 bases left in between. This CDR3 comprises 13 residues. In DNA, the CDR3 is TGTGCCAGCAGCTTAGGGGGAGACGGGGAGCTGTTTTTT. Translating gives CASSLGGDGELFF.

In its sample, this clonotype was seen a few times. The J gene is TRBJ2-3, the V gene TRBV20-1; D not certain. V lost 8 bases to trimming and J lost 0 bases, with 12 bases between them. The CDR3 totals 13 residues. CDR1 DFQATT and CDR2 SNEGSKA come from the germline V gene (reference sequence). The CDR3: CSRSSSSTDTQYF. CDR3 DNA: TGCAGTCGCTCTTCGTCTAGCACAGATACGCAGTATTTT.

This clonotype was counted ten times or more. J is TRBJ2-1 and V is TRBV24-1; 12 bases align to TRBD2. This CDR3 is 19 amino acids long. V trimming: 4 bases; J trimming: 4 bases; junction bases outside the gene matches: 13. Germline values: CDR1 KGHDR, CDR2 SFDVKD. CDR3 in DNA: TGTGCCACCAGTGACCAACCAAGACAGACTAGCGGGGGTTACAATGAGCAGTTCTTC. Protein product: CATSDQPRQTSGGYNEQFF.

This clonotype was seen at least ten times. This chain links TRBV7-9 with TRBJ2-3, with TRBD2 matching over 14 bases. This CDR3 is built from 16 residues. The V gene's germline CDR1 is SEHNR and CDR2 FQNEAQ (reference sequence). V lost 2 bases, J lost 5 bases, and 3 bases stayed unmatched. CDR3 protein: CASSLTGLAGVDTQYF. The CDR3 DNA reads as TGTGCCAGCAGCTTAACGGGACTAGCGGGAGTAGATACGCAGTATTTT.

This chain uses TRBV27 with TRBJ1-1, with 10 bases aligning to TRBD1. The CDR3 sequence is 16 residues long. V trimming: 1 base; J trimming: 4 bases; junction bases outside the gene matches: 6. CDR1 MNHEY and CDR2 SMNVEV come from the germline V gene (reference sequence). The CDR3 nucleotides are TGTGCCAGCAGTTTATTGGGGACAGGGGTTTCCACTGAAGCTTTCTTT. This codes for CASSLLGTGVSTEAFF.

Many counts were recorded for this clonotype. The rearrangement uses TRBV7-2 and TRBJ1-1; no reliable D call. Germline CDR1 SGHTA, CDR2 FQGNSA. The CDR3 has 13 amino acids. V was pared by 2 bases and J by 0 bases, with 4 bases between. The CDR3 protein is CASSLKVNTEAFF. The CDR3 coding sequence is TGTGCCAGCAGCTTAAAGGTGAACACTGAAGCTTTCTTT. Combining the CDR3 with reference TRBV7-2 and TRBJ1-1 gives the whole variable domain GAGVSQSPSNKVTEKGKDVELRCDPISGHTALYWYRQSLGQGLEFLIYFQGNSAPDKSGLPSDRFSAERTGGSVSTLTIQRTQQEDSAVYLCASSLKVNTEAFFGQGTRLTVV.